This T cell receptor beta chain appears in the sequencing data of a study of shared clonotypes between healthy human individuals. Germline V lookup: CDR1 GTSNPN, CDR2 SVGIG (reference sequence). The CDR3 extends over 17 amino acids. With 0 bases removed from V and 2 bases from J, the gap between germline ends came to 19 bases. Sequenced by immunoSEQ multiplex PCR; TCRdb stores in-frame clones only, minus some. The sample carries 2 million to 2.5 million clones, approximately 94% recorded once. The chain has TRBV30 and TRBJ1-2; D unresolved. Sequences were obtained from naive CD4+ T cells sorted from blood. Sample subset: CD45RA+ positively selected. The sequence came from a man between 18 and 35 years old in good health. The CDR3 coding sequence is TGTGCCTGGAGTGTACCTAAATTAGGCCCCCTAAACTATGGCTACACCTTC. Translating it yields CAWSVPKLGPLNYGYTF.